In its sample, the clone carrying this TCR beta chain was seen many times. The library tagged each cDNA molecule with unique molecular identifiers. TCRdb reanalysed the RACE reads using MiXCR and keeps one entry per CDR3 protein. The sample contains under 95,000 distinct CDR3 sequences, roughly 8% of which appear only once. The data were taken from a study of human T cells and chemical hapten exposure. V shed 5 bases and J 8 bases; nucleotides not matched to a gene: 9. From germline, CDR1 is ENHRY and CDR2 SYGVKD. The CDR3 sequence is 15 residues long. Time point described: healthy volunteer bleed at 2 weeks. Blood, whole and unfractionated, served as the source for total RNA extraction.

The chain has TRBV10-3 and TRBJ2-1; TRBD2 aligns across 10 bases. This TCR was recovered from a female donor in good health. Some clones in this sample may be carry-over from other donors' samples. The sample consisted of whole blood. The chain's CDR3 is CAISSLAGDSDEQFF. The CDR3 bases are TGTGCCATCAGTAGCCTAGCGGGAGATAGCGATGAGCAGTTCTTC.